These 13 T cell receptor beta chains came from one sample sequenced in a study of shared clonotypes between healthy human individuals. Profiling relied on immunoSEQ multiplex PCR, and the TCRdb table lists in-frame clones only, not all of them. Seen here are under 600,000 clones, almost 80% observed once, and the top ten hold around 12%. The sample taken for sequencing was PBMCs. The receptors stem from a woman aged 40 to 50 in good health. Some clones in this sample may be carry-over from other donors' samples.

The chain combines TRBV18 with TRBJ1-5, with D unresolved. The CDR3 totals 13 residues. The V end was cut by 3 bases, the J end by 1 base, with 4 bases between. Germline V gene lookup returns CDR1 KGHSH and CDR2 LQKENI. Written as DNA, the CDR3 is TGTGCCAGCTCACCTACGAGCAATCAGCCCCAGCATTTT. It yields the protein CASSPTSNQPQHF.

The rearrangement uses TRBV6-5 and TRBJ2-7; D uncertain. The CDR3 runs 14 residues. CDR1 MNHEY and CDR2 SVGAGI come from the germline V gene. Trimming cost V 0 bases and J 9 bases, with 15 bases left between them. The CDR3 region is CASSYSTLVRRQYF. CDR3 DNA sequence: TGTGCCAGCAGTTACTCCACCCTGGTACGGCGGCAGTACTTC.

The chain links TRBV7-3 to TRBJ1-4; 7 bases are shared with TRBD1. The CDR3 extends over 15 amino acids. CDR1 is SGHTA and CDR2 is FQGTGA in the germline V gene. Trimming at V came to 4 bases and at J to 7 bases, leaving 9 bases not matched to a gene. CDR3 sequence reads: CASSSTGSTGEKLFF. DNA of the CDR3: TGTGCCAGCAGCTCGACAGGGAGTACCGGTGAAAAACTGTTTTTT.

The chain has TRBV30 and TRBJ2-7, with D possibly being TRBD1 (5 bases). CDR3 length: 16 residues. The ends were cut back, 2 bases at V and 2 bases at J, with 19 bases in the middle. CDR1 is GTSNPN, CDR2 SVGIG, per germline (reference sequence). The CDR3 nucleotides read TGTGCCTGGAGTCCCTATCCCAGGGAATGGACCTACGAGCAGTACTTC. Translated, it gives CAWSPYPREWTYEQYF.

The chain's CDR3 is CASRATPAQRNEQFF. The CDR3 DNA sequence: TGTGCCAGCAGAGCTACGCCAGCCCAAAGGAATGAGCAGTTCTTC. The rearrangement uses TRBV6-5 and TRBJ2-1; D is ambiguous. CDR1 and CDR2 (germline): MNHEY, SVGAGI. The length of the CDR3 is 15 residues. Trimming shortened V by 6 bases and J by 7 bases, and 19 bases separated the two germline ends.

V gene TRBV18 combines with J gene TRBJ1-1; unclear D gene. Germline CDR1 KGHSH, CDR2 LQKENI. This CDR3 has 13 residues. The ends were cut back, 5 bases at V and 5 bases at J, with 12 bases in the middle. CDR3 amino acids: CASSNSVVTEAFF. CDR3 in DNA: TGTGCCAGCTCAAACTCGGTGGTGACTGAAGCTTTCTTT.

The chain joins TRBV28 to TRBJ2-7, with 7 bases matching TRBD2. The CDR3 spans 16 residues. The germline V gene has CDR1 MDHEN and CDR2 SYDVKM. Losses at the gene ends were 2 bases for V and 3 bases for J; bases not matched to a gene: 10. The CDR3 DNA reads TGTGCCAGCAGTTTACGGCGGGAGACCCTCTACTACGAGCAGTACTTC. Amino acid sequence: CASSLRRETLYYEQYF.

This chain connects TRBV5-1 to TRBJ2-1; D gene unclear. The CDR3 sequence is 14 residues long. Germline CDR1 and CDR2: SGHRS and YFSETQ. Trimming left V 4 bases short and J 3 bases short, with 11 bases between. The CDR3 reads CASSPQADYNEQFF. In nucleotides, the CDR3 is TGCGCCAGCAGCCCGCAAGCAGACTACAATGAGCAGTTCTTC.

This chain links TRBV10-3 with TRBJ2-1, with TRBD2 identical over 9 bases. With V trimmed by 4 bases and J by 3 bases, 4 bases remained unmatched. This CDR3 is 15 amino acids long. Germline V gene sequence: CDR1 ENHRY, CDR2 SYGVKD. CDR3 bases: TGTGCCATCAGTGGTATAGCGGGAGACTACAATGAGCAGTTCTTC. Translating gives CAISGIAGDYNEQFF.

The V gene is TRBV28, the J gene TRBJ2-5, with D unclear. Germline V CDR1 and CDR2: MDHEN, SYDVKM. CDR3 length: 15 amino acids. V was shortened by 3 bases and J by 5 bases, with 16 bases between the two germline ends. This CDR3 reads CASSFRFVARETQYF. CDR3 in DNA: TGTGCCAGCAGTTTCCGATTCGTGGCTAGGGAGACCCAGTACTTC.

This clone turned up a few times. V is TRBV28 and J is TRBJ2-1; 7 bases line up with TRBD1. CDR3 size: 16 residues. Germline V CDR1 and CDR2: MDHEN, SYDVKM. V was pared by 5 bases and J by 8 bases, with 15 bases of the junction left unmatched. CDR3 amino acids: CASSPPQGSLGDEQFF. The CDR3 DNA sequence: TGTGCCAGCAGTCCCCCACAGGGGTCCCTAGGGGATGAGCAGTTCTTC.

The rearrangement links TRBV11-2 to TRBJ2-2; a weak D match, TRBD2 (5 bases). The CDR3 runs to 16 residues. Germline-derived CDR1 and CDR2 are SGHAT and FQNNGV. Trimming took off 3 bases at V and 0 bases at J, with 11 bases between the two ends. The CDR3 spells CASSFKAEANTGELFF. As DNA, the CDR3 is TGTGCCAGCAGCTTTAAGGCGGAGGCGAACACCGGGGAGCTGTTTTTT. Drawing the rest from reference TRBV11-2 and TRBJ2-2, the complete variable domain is EAGVAQSPRYKIIEKRQSVAFWCNPISGHATLYWYQQILGQGPKLLIQFQNNGVVDDSQLPKDRFSAERLKGVDSTLKIQPAKLEDSAVYLCASSFKAEANTGELFFGEGSRLTVL.

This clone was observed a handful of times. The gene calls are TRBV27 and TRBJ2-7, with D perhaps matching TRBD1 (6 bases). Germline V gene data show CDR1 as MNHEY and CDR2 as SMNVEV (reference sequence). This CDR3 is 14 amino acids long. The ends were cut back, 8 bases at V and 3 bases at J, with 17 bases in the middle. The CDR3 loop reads CASHKRDTDYEQYF. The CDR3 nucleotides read TGTGCCAGCCACAAAAGGGACACCGACTACGAGCAGTACTTC.